The entry below describes one TCR beta chain. This clone's antigen is unknown. Base qualities are not recorded, but no much larger clone differs from it by a single base. TCR beta libraries were generated from genomic DNA with the immunoSEQ kit, following the manufacturer's recommendations. To prepare libraries, a first multiplex PCR with proprietary primers was run, followed by a second PCR that added unique barcodes, and a bead cleanup was done after each round. A positive control reaction and a negative control reaction, both provided in the kit, were run with every batch of samples. The final libraries were assessed on an Agilent 4200 TapeStation D1000 ScreenTape, pooled by volume, and quantified by qPCR. Sequencing was performed on an Illumina NextSeq500 with a MidOutput 150-cycle cartridge, and 156 Read1 and 15 Index1 cycles were run with kit custom primers. The pooled library was loaded at approximately 0.96 pM, and roughly 20% PhiX control was spiked in. The source study handled its data this way. The vendor-processed data were analyzed in R, and a clonotype was defined as all T cells that share the same CDR3 nucleotide sequence. For clone abundance analyses, frequencies were normalized to the 10,000 most abundant clones in each sample. Public T cell clones, which averaged fewer than five per sample, were excluded before analysis. Tumor-enriched and baseline blood-enriched clonotypes were defined by at least a 32-fold difference in abundance between compartments. A beta-binomial differential abundance model was applied to find clonotypes that expanded or contracted between blood time points. The Baroni-Urbani and Buser coefficient was used to measure tumor-blood repertoire similarity, and groups were compared with two-tailed Wilcoxon tests in R. Not all clones reach the TCRdb copy of this immuneACCESS table, which keeps in-frame sequences only. Checked studies attribute under half of the gap to unresolved V genes and leave the rest unexplained. V and J calls and clone size are those listed in that table; D and trimming were worked out from the DNA. The sample data list roughly 130,000 clones, and about 81% of these were observed just once. The ten largest account for 1.5% to 2% of the sample.

The sample's time point label is to be understood as: blood 2 weeks post-SBRT. Interpreted using the paper, the treatment or condition label stands for: 15 Gy SBRT to primary tumor, nephrectomy 4 weeks later. To track tumor-enriched clonotypes, serial peripheral blood was sampled from radiation-treated patients at baseline and at 2 weeks and 4 weeks after SBRT. All patients had renal cell carcinoma with clear cell pathology. The QIAamp DNA Blood Mini Kit (Qiagen) was used to prepare genomic DNA for TCR sequencing. The analyses included only samples that passed all quality control checks. The sample is drawn from a study of radiation and T cells in renal cell carcinoma (TCRdb year 2020). Context from the whole study: Samples were obtained from a clinical trial, in which 15 Gy stereotactic body radiation therapy was delivered to primary renal cell carcinomas and nephrectomy was performed 4 weeks later. Across all 50 or so samples, more than 4,000,000 unique CDR3 nucleotide sequences, encoding 2,658,974 unique CDR3 amino acid sequences, were identified. A total of some 55 samples underwent TCR beta sequencing, made up of 25 or so tumors and roughly 27 peripheral blood samples. Results and caveats for the whole study, not just this receptor: Because no pretreatment tumor biopsies were available, whether clonotypes were present in the tumor at baseline could not be determined. Dynamics of the blood repertoire were not tracked past 4 weeks after treatment. With a single-armed trial design, the study had no way to address how radiation dose or scheduling affects the TCR repertoire. In blood, the top tumor clonotypes increased from baseline to 2 weeks after radiation and then shrank by 4 weeks, which suggests a temporary expansion of tumor-resident clones.

The CDR1 and CDR2 encoded by the germline V gene are SGDLS and YYNGEE. Measured from the cysteine to the phenylalanine, the CDR3 is 15 residues long. The CDR3 DNA has 45 bases and is translated from base 1. V is cut back by 3 bases and J by 3 bases, with 6 bases in the junction unmatched. The chain couples TRBV9 to TRBJ2-7; a stretch of 10 junction bases matches TRBD2. The receptor's source is a woman aged 55-69 years with renal cell carcinoma. Sequencing was performed on blood, taken from a patient whose treatment included radiotherapy and nephrectomy. The nucleotides are TGTGCCAGCAGCGCGGGACTAGCGACAAACTACGAGCAGTACTTC. This is translated as CASSAGLATNYEQYF.